The T cell receptor beta chain described here comes from a study of blood T cells in healthy people across ages. Trimming removed 0 bases from V and 3 bases from J, with 9 bases in between. The V gene's germline CDR1 is DFQATT and CDR2 SNEGSKA (reference sequence). This CDR3 comprises 14 residues. This clonotype has a count of ten or more. Combining a sample-barcoded 5' primer with a J-beta primer mix, a second PCR ran for about 6 to 12 cycles. TCRdb re-called the 5' RACE reads through MiXCR, storing one row per CDR3 protein. The top ten hold 45% to 65% of the sample, which has 380,000 or so distinct CDR3 sequences, approximately 47% seen once.

Sequenced sample: blood. The chain uses TRBV20-1 and TRBJ2-4; D unresolved. This receptor was obtained from a man aged 60 to 75 in good health. The CDR3 DNA sequence: TGCAGTGCTAGAGATAGGCCCGGCAAAAACATTCAGTACTTC. Protein sequence: CSARDRPGKNIQYF.